The next 25 T cell receptor beta chains were all read from a single sample in a study of T-cell memory formation after mild COVID-19. TCRdb re-called the 5' RACE reads through MiXCR, storing one row per CDR3 protein. The profile shows 470,000 or so distinct CDR3 sequences, roughly 18% of them singletons. Sequenced: PBMCs or a T cell subset sorted from them (not recorded which). Receptor source: a young man who had mild COVID-19 (a few samples of this study predate the infection). Cell type and time point are not known.

This rearrangement joins TRBV7-2 to TRBJ2-1, with D tentatively TRBD2 (5 bases). V lost 5 bases, J lost 9 bases, and 14 bases lay in between. The CDR3 consists of 13 residues. CDR1 SGHTA and CDR2 FQGNSA come from the germline V gene. CDR3 DNA: TGTGCCAGCAGCACACTAATTGGACTTGAGCAGTTCTTC. Translation: CASSTLIGLEQFF.

This clonotype was counted a few times. V and J are TRBV7-3 and TRBJ2-1, with 9 bases identical to TRBD1. The V and J ends lost 1 base and 8 bases, in that order; junction bases with no gene match: 3. Germline V gene sequence: CDR1 SGHTA, CDR2 FQGTGA. The CDR3 sequence is 14 residues long. CDR3: CASSLSGQGYEQFF. DNA for the CDR3: TGTGCCAGCAGCTTAAGTGGACAGGGGTATGAGCAGTTCTTC.

This clonotype has at least ten counts. The rearrangement joins TRBV7-9 to TRBJ2-5, with TRBD1 matching 10 bases. CDR3 length equals 15 residues. Germline values: CDR1 SEHNR, CDR2 FQNEAQ (reference sequence). V shed 5 bases, J shed 0 bases, and the junction held 3 bases outside the gene matches. CDR3 DNA sequence: TGTGCCAGCAGCCCGGGACAGGGGTACCAAGAGACCCAGTACTTC. It codes for CASSPGQGYQETQYF.

V usage is TRBV5-6 and J usage is TRBJ1-2; D is unresolved. CDR1 and CDR2 (germline): SGHDT, YYEEEE. The ends were cut back, 4 bases at V and 8 bases at J, with 6 bases in the middle. CDR3 size: 10 residues. Here the CDR3 reads CASSDEGYTF. The CDR3 nucleotides read TGTGCCAGCAGCGATGAGGGCTACACCTTC.

The chain combines TRBV20-1 with TRBJ2-3, with a tentative D call TRBD2 (6 bases). The CDR3 extends over 14 amino acids. Trimming took off 4 bases at V and 9 bases at J, with 20 bases between the two ends. Looked up from germline, CDR1 is DFQATT and CDR2 is SNEGSKA (reference sequence). The CDR3, as DNA: TGCAGTGCTAATCGGGGACTCGACCCTTTCACGCAGTATTTT. It encodes CSANRGLDPFTQYF.

This clonotype was counted between two and nine times. This chain links TRBV12-3 or TRBV12-4 with TRBJ1-4; the D is unclear. The CDR3 runs to 16 residues. V lost 6 bases and J lost 0, with 14 bases in between. CDR3 sequence: CASRSPIGPTNEKLFF. DNA of the CDR3: TGTGCCAGCAGGTCTCCGATAGGGCCAACTAATGAAAAACTGTTTTTT.

The chain carries TRBV7-9 and TRBJ1-1; D call uncertain. The CDR3 sequence is 14 residues long. Between the trimmed V and J ends, which lost 3 bases and 4 bases, there was a span of 12 bases. Germline values: CDR1 SEHNR, CDR2 FQNEAQ (reference sequence). The DNA for the CDR3 is TGTGCCAGCAGCTTTCCCCTGTCGGCCACTGAAGCTTTCTTT. Protein product: CASSFPLSATEAFF.

This clonotype was seen many times. The chain links TRBV15 to TRBJ1-2; D remains ambiguous. This CDR3 contains 15 residues. V lost 0 bases to trimming and J lost 5 bases, with 13 bases between them. Germline CDR1 reads LNHNV; CDR2 reads YYDKDF (reference sequence). The CDR3 DNA reads as TGTGCCACCAGCAGAGATCCGAGCCTGGGGTATGGCTACACCTTC. This gives the protein CATSRDPSLGYGYTF.

The gene calls are TRBV20-1 and TRBJ1-2; TRBD1 might be the D (5 bases). This CDR3 is built from 15 residues. V lost 0 bases, J lost 0 bases, and 11 bases lay in between. Germline values: CDR1 DFQATT, CDR2 SNEGSKA (reference sequence). The CDR3 DNA sequence: TGCAGTGCTAGAGATCTTGGGGCAGCTAACTATGGCTACACCTTC. Protein sequence: CSARDLGAANYGYTF.

J is TRBJ1-4 and V is TRBV4-1; D gene unclear. V was clipped by 1 base and J by 8 bases, with 11 bases between them. CDR3 size: 14 residues. In germline, CDR1 is MGHRA, CDR2 YSYEKL. CDR3 amino acids: CASSQVRAWEKLFF. The CDR3 DNA reads TGCGCCAGCAGCCAAGTTAGGGCTTGGGAAAAACTGTTTTTT.

This clonotype was picked up a small number of times. The genes are TRBV28 and TRBJ2-1; maybe TRBD2 (5 bases). V was pared by 4 bases and J by 10 bases, with 17 bases between. The CDR3 is 14 residues long. The germline V gene has CDR1 MDHEN and CDR2 SYDVKM. CDR3 protein: CASSYWRTPQEQFF. The DNA of the CDR3 is TGTGCCAGCAGTTACTGGCGGACTCCTCAGGAGCAGTTCTTC.

This clonotype was picked up a small number of times. This chain joins TRBV5-1 and TRBJ1-1, with D tentatively TRBD1 (5 bases). CDR1 SGHRS and CDR2 YFSETQ come from the germline V gene. The V and J ends lost 4 bases and 2 bases respectively, with 21 bases between them. The length of the CDR3 is 17 residues. The DNA of the CDR3 is TGCGCCAGCAGCCCCTCCCCCACTGCGGGGGGTAACACTGAAGCTTTCTTT. Amino acid sequence: CASSPSPTAGGNTEAFF.

This chain joins TRBV12-3 or TRBV12-4 and TRBJ1-4, with D unresolved. This CDR3 has 14 residues. Trimming pared 3 bases from V and 8 bases from J, leaving 13 bases between. The CDR3 region is CASSFGRVGEKLFF. In DNA, the CDR3 is TGTGCCAGCAGTTTTGGCAGAGTTGGCGAAAAACTGTTTTTT.

J is TRBJ2-3 and V is TRBV20-1; D ambiguous. The CDR3 extends over 12 amino acids. The germline V and J ends were trimmed by 7 bases and 1 base, with 9 bases remaining between them. The V gene's germline CDR1 is DFQATT and CDR2 SNEGSKA (reference sequence). Here the CDR3 reads CSVSGGTDTQYF. As DNA, the CDR3 is TGCAGTGTATCGGGCGGCACAGATACGCAGTATTTT.

The genes are TRBV5-1 and TRBJ2-4, with 12 bases that match TRBD1. The CDR3 has 14 residues. The junction had 1 base not matched to a gene; V was cut back by 3 bases and J by 6 bases. Per the germline V gene, CDR1 is SGHRS and CDR2 is YFSETQ. CDR3 bases: TGCGCCAGCAGCTGGGGACAGGGGGCAAACATTCAGTACTTC. Its translation: CASSWGQGANIQYF.

This clonotype came up a few times. The chain has TRBV20-1 and TRBJ1-1; D is possibly TRBD1 (6 bases). Trimming stripped 3 bases from V and 5 bases from J, with 13 bases between. Germline lookup yields CDR1 DFQATT and CDR2 SNEGSKA (reference sequence). The CDR3 length is 13 residues. Here the CDR3 reads CSARRGARTEAFF. Written as DNA, the CDR3 is TGCAGTGCTAGGCGGGGGGCGAGGACTGAAGCTTTCTTT.

The gene calls are TRBV6-5 and TRBJ1-2; TRBD1 agrees at 7 bases. Germline loops: CDR1 MNHEY, CDR2 SVGAGI. The junction had 3 bases not matched to a gene; V was cut back by 8 bases and J by 3 bases. The CDR3 runs to 12 residues. This CDR3 is CASWTGDYGYTF. CDR3 DNA sequence: TGTGCCAGCTGGACAGGTGACTATGGCTACACCTTC.

This chain connects TRBV5-1 to TRBJ2-7; the D gene is possibly TRBD2 (5 bases). Per germline, CDR1 SGHRS and CDR2 YFSETQ. The V gene lost 2 bases and the J gene lost 3 bases, with 15 bases spanning the gap. This CDR3 has 15 residues. The CDR3 DNA is TGCGCCAGCAGCTTCGGGAACGCCATCCTCTACGAGCAGTACTTC. Amino acid sequence: CASSFGNAILYEQYF.

The rearrangement uses TRBV6-6 and TRBJ1-4, with D possibly matching TRBD1 (5 bases). The length of the CDR3 is 14 residues. Germline CDR1 MNHNY, CDR2 SVGAGI (reference sequence). V lost 6 bases to trimming and J lost 4 bases, with 12 bases between them. CDR3: CASSPGTGNEKLFF. The CDR3 DNA is TGTGCCAGCAGCCCCGGGACGGGTAATGAAAAACTGTTTTTT.

The chain recombines TRBV29-1 with TRBJ1-1; no reliable D call. CDR1 and CDR2 (germline): SQVTM, ANQGSEA. This CDR3 region has 14 residues. The V end lost 7 bases, the J end lost 0 bases, and 15 bases lay between the germline ends. For the CDR3, the DNA is TGCAGCGCTGGGCCTACGACACTGAACACTGAAGCTTTCTTT. It yields the protein CSAGPTTLNTEAFF.

This clonotype was seen a few times. The chain has TRBV3-1 and TRBJ2-1; 7 bases align to TRBD1. Germline-derived CDR1 and CDR2 are LGHDT and YNNKEL (reference sequence). V shed 3 bases, J shed 8 bases, and the junction held 10 bases outside the gene matches. CDR3 length: 15 amino acids. In nucleotides, the CDR3 is TGTGCCAGCAGCCAGAGACAGGGCCTATGGGATGAGCAGTTCTTC. Translated: CASSQRQGLWDEQFF.

This clonotype came up a few times. The chain combines TRBV12-3 or TRBV12-4 with TRBJ2-5; TRBD1 might be the D (6 bases). The ends were cut back, 6 bases at V and 1 base at J, with 18 bases in the middle. This CDR3 is built from 16 residues. CDR3: CASSPLWGLGQETQYF. The CDR3 DNA follows: TGTGCCAGCAGCCCCCTTTGGGGGCTTGGCCAAGAGACCCAGTACTTC.

This clonotype has a handful of counts. The chain employs TRBV11-2 and TRBJ2-5; D may correspond to TRBD1 or TRBD2 (5 bases each). The CDR3 loop spans 15 amino acids. The V end lost 1 base, the J end lost 5 bases, and 14 bases lay between the germline ends. Germline CDR1 SGHAT, CDR2 FQNNGV. The CDR3, as DNA: TGTGCCAGCAGCTTAGTTGGGGGACGAGAGGAGACCCAGTACTTC. Translated: CASSLVGGREETQYF.

The chain carries TRBV10-3 and TRBJ2-6, with D maybe TRBD1 (5 bases). The V gene's germline CDR1 is ENHRY and CDR2 SYGVKD. Trimming removed 10 bases at V and 0 bases at J, with 13 bases between. The CDR3 totals 15 residues. In nucleotides, the CDR3 is TGTGCCACCGCACCCCAGGGCTCTGGGGCCAACGTCCTGACTTTC. Translation: CATAPQGSGANVLTF.

DNA of the CDR3: TGTGCCTGGAGCGTAAGGACGGTGAACTATGGCTACACCTTC. Protein product: CAWSVRTVNYGYTF. This chain joins TRBV30 and TRBJ1-2; D unclear. The CDR3 consists of 14 residues. V lost 3 bases to trimming and J lost 2 bases, with 13 bases between them. Per germline, CDR1 GTSNPN and CDR2 SVGIG (reference sequence).